This T cell receptor beta chain was sequenced in a study of spatial heterogeneity in lung cancer. General study findings and limits: The study found that expanded intratumoral alpha and beta TCR counts tracked tumor mutation counts. Beta chains had approximately 14% coverage of tumor T cells, and alpha chains had about 7%.

Individually, TCR cDNA molecules were each labelled with a unique molecular identifier. TCRdb called the 5' RACE reads again in MiXCR, with one record for every CDR3 protein. The data show a few thousand distinct CDR3 sequences, roughly 12% seen once. By sample share, this clonotype is medium-sized. Its antigen is still unknown. Time point indicated: sample taken at primary tumor resection. Frozen PBMC, nontumor lung or tumor provided whole RNA, which was sequenced unsorted. The TCR originated in a male donor with early-stage non-small cell lung cancer. Source: lung tumor tissue, taken at surgery.

DNA of the CDR3: TGTGCCAGCAGCCCCCTGGGGTTTTGGTTTGAAGCTAACTATGGCTACACCTTC. Translating gives CASSPLGFWFEANYGYTF. This chain uses TRBV6-2 or TRBV6-3 with TRBJ1-2; no definite D call. This CDR3 is 18 amino acids long. Germline CDR1 and CDR2: MNHEY and SVGEGT. Trimming removed 6 bases at V and 0 bases at J, with 23 bases between.